Listed here are 9 T cell receptor beta chains from one sample, sequenced in a study of blood T cell repertoires in COVID-19. Here immunoSEQ multiplex PCR was the method, and the copy in TCRdb shows in-frame clones only, minus some. The data show approximately 190,000 clones, about 86% seen once. Sequences were obtained from peripheral blood. These TCRs come from a man aged 30 to 39 with active or convalescent COVID-19.

This rearrangement joins TRBV3-1 (or the pseudogene TRBV3-2) to TRBJ2-3; 9 nucleotides match TRBD2. The germline V gene encodes CDR1 LGHDT and CDR2 YNNKEL (reference sequence). The CDR3 loop spans 16 amino acids. The V segment lost 3 bases and the J segment 5 bases; nucleotides outside the gene matches: 9. The CDR3 sequence is CASSHLLAGWEDTQYF. The CDR3 nucleotides are TGTGCCAGCAGCCATCTTCTAGCGGGGTGGGAAGATACGCAGTATTTT.

This clone showed up just once. The rearrangement uses TRBV5-5 and TRBJ1-2; 7 bases agree with TRBD1. V dropped 5 bases and J dropped 8; count of bases not matched to a gene: 9. The V gene's germline CDR1 is SGHKS and CDR2 YYEKEE (reference sequence). This CDR3 spans 13 amino acids. The CDR3 region has the DNA TGTGCCAGCAGTTCTACAGGGGCTGGCGGCTACACCTTC. Protein sequence: CASSSTGAGGYTF. Full variable domain (missing parts from reference TRBV5-5 and TRBJ1-2): DAGVTQSPTHLIKTRGQQVTLRCSPISGHKSVSWYQQVLGQGPQFIFQYYEKEERGRGNFPDRFSARQFPNYSSELNVNALLLGDSALYLCASSSTGAGGYTFGSGTRLTVV.

This clone was seen a handful of times. The chain carries TRBV6-6 and TRBJ1-3; D is uncertain. The CDR3 runs 16 residues. Trimming left V 5 bases short and J 0 bases short, with 14 bases between. The germline CDR1 and CDR2 sequences are MNHNY and SVGAGI (reference sequence). Here the CDR3 reads CASSRAGGSSGNTIYF. CDR3 DNA sequence: TGTGCCAGCAGTCGCGCTGGCGGGAGCTCTGGAAACACCATATATTTT.

This clone was seen only a few times. CDR3 loop: CASSQRAFYGYTF. The CDR3 nucleotides read TGTGCCAGCAGCCAAAGAGCTTTCTATGGCTACACCTTC. The chain recombines TRBV14 with TRBJ1-2, with no clear D. The germline gives CDR1 SGHDN, CDR2 FVKESK. The CDR3 loop spans 13 amino acids. Deletions cut 2 bases from V and 4 bases from J, with 8 bases between.

The gene calls are TRBV6-4 and TRBJ1-2; 8 nucleotides align to TRBD1. CDR1 and CDR2 from the germline V gene are MRHNA and SNTAGT. The CDR3 extends over 15 amino acids. Trimming at V came to 0 bases and at J to 8 bases, leaving 8 bases not matched to a gene. The CDR3 loop is CASSDSGQGMGGYTF. For the CDR3, the DNA is TGTGCCAGCAGTGACTCCGGACAGGGAATGGGCGGCTACACCTTC.

In this sample, this clone turned up once. The V and J genes are TRBV6-5 and TRBJ2-7; possibly TRBD2 for D (5 bases). Trimming took 7 bases from V and 7 from J, leaving 17 bases between them. The CDR3 is 13 residues long. The V gene's germline CDR1 is MNHEY and CDR2 SVGAGI. The CDR3: CASTERVLGEQYV. The CDR3 coding sequence is TGTGCCAGCACCGAGAGGGTTCTGGGGGAGCAGTACGTC.

A remark on this clone: A read error may account for a junction end that differs from germline. V gene TRBV7-8 combines with J gene TRBJ2-5; tentative D call: TRBD1 (8 bases). Germline V CDR1 and CDR2: SGHVS, FQNEAQ. This CDR3 has 13 residues. The CDR3 sequence is CASSLVTGGGKNF. The CDR3 DNA follows: TGTGCCAGCAGCTTAGTAACAGGGGGGGGGAAAAACTTC.

This clone rates as medium-sized. The genes are TRBV30 and TRBJ1-2; the match to TRBD1 covers 12 bases. J lost 8 bases, V lost 2 bases, and 9 bases had no gene match. CDR3 length: 15 residues. Germline V CDR1 and CDR2: GTSNPN, SVGIG (reference sequence). The DNA of the CDR3 is TGTGCCTGGAGTACCCTCCGGGACAGGGGGCGCGGCTACACCTTC. Its translation is CAWSTLRDRGRGYTF.

The genes are TRBV20-1 and TRBJ1-1; the match to TRBD1 covers 9 bases. V lost 3 bases and J lost 11; bases outside the gene matches: 4. CDR3 length equals 11 residues. Per the germline V gene, CDR1 is DFQATT and CDR2 is SNEGSKA (reference sequence). The CDR3 nucleotides read TGCAGTGCTAGCCGGGACAGGGATGCTTTCTTT. As protein: CSASRDRDAFF.